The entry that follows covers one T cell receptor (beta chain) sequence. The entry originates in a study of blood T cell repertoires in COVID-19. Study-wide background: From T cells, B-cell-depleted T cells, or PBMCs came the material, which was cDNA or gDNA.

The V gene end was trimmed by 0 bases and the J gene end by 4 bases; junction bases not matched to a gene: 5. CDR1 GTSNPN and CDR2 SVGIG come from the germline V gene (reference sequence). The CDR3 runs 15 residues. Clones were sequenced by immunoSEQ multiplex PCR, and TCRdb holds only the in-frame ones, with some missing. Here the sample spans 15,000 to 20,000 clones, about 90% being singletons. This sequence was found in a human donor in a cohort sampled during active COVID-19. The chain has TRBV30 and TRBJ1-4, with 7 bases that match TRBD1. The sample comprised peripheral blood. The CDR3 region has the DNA TGTGCCTGGAGTGTAGGGGGACAGCTTAATGAAAAACTGTTTTTT. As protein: CAWSVGGQLNEKLFF.